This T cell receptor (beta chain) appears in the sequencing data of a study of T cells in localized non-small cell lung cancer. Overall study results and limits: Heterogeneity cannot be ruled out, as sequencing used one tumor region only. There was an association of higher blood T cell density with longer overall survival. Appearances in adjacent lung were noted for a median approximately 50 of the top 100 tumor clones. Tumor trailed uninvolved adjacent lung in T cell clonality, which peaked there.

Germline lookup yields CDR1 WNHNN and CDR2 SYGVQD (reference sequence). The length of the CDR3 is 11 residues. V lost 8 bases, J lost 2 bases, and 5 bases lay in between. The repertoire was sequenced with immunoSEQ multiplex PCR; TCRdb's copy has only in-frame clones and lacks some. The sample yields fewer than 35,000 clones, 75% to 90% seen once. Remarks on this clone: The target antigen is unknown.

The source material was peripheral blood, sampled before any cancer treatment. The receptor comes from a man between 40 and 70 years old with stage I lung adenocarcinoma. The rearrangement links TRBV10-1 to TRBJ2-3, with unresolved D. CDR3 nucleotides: TGCGCCAGCGGCAACACAGATACGCAGTATTTT. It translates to CASGNTDTQYF.